One sample yielded the 30 T cell receptor beta chains listed below, sequenced in a study of OX40 agonist ivuxolimab in advanced cancers. The method was immunoSEQ multiplex PCR; TCRdb's version includes in-frame clones alone and lacks a portion of them. The sample lists about 41,000 clones; about 78% were seen once. The sample here was CD4+ or CD8+ T cells sorted from blood, taken in a trial of the OX40 agonist ivuxolimab. The origin of the receptors is an adult with an advanced solid tumor such as melanoma, head and neck, liver or kidney cancer.

This rearrangement joins TRBV5-5 to TRBJ1-5; D possibly corresponds to TRBD1 (6 bases). This CDR3 has 16 residues. V gave up 4 bases and J gave up 0 bases, with 14 bases separating them. Germline CDR1 is SGHKS and CDR2 is YYEKEE (reference sequence). CDR3 DNA sequence: TGTGCCAGCAGCCACGGGACAAGCTTTAGCAATCAGCCCCAGCATTTT. The encoded protein is CASSHGTSFSNQPQHF. The full variable domain, its missing parts supplied by reference TRBV5-5 and TRBJ1-5, is DAGVTQSPTHLIKTRGQQVTLRCSPISGHKSVSWYQQVLGQGPQFIFQYYEKEERGRGNFPDRFSARQFPNYSSELNVNALLLGDSALYLCASSHGTSFSNQPQHFGDGTRLSIL.

The chain is built from TRBV7-2 and TRBJ2-7, with 7 bases that match TRBD1. V lost 1 base and J lost 8; bases outside the gene matches: 8. Looked up from germline, CDR1 is SGHTA and CDR2 is FQGNSA. The CDR3 has 14 residues. In nucleotides, the CDR3 is TGTGCCAGCAGCTTAGTGGTAACAGGGGATAAGCAGTACTTC. It codes for CASSLVVTGDKQYF.

The chain is built from TRBV7-2 and TRBJ2-3; no definite D call. The V gene's germline CDR1 is SGHTA and CDR2 FQGNSA. The V gene lost 3 bases and the J gene lost 0 bases, with 7 bases spanning the gap. The CDR3 length is 14 residues. As DNA, the CDR3 is TGTGCCAGCAGCTTGGGCAGCAGCACAGATACGCAGTATTTT. Its translation is CASSLGSSTDTQYF.

This chain uses TRBV7-2 with TRBJ2-7; 8 positions match TRBD1. Looked up from germline, CDR1 is SGHTA and CDR2 is FQGNSA. V dropped 5 bases and J dropped 3; count of bases not matched to a gene: 6. The CDR3 has 14 amino acids. Here the CDR3 DNA reads TGTGCCAGCAGCCCTTCCGGGACAGGCTACGAGCAGTACTTC. Amino acids: CASSPSGTGYEQYF.

This sequence joins TRBV19 and TRBJ1-2; 7 nucleotides align to TRBD1. The J segment lost 5 bases and the V segment lost 0 bases, leaving 9 bases of the junction unmatched. The germline V gene encodes CDR1 LNHDA and CDR2 SQIVND (reference sequence). The CDR3 is made up of 16 amino acids. The CDR3 sequence: CASSIDFDRVRYGYTF. In DNA form, the CDR3 reads TGTGCCAGTAGTATAGACTTCGACAGGGTACGATATGGCTACACCTTC.

The chain links TRBV12-2 to TRBJ2-3; TRBD2 was called by the table and not checked on the DNA. TRBV12-2 constitutes a pseudogene. This CDR3 is 16 amino acids long. This chain's CDR3 is CASRPTGGRAPDTQYF. In nucleotides, the CDR3 is TGTGCAAGTCGCCCGACCGGCGGGAGGGCCCCAGATACGCAGTATTTT.

The V and J genes are TRBV7-8 and TRBJ1-4; D ambiguous. The germline CDR1 and CDR2 sequences are SGHVS and FQNEAQ. With 1 base removed from V and 5 bases from J, the gap between germline ends came to 11 bases. This CDR3 region has 15 residues. The CDR3 DNA follows: TGTGCCAGCAGCTTAGAACGGGCGGGGAATGAAAAACTGTTTTTT. Translation: CASSLERAGNEKLFF.

The gene calls are TRBV7-3 and TRBJ2-5; 11 positions match TRBD2. From germline, CDR1 is SGHTA and CDR2 FQGTGA. The CDR3 consists of 14 residues. Unmatched junction bases numbered 2, after V lost 3 bases and J lost 5 bases. CDR3 residues: CASSLTSGMETQYF. CDR3 nucleotides: TGTGCCAGCAGCTTGACTAGCGGGATGGAGACCCAGTACTTC.

The gene calls are TRBV4-1 and TRBJ1-1; 7 nucleotides line up with TRBD1. CDR3 length: 15 amino acids. Germline V lookup: CDR1 MGHRA, CDR2 YSYEKL. The V and J ends lost 7 bases and 5 bases, in that order; junction bases with no gene match: 13. CDR3 in DNA: TGCGCCAGCAAGACGACCCAGGGGGAAGGGACTGAAGCTTTCTTT. Translating it yields CASKTTQGEGTEAFF.

The genes are TRBV6-5 and TRBJ1-3; D not resolved. Trimming took 0 bases from V and 2 from J, leaving 11 bases between them. The CDR3 is 16 amino acids. In germline, CDR1 is MNHEY, CDR2 SVGAGI. Written as DNA, the CDR3 is TGTGCCAGCAGTTACTCGAGGAGACGACCTGGAAACACCATATATTTT. It encodes CASSYSRRRPGNTIYF.

This rearrangement joins TRBV7-2 to TRBJ2-7, with 12 positions matching TRBD2. The V gene end was trimmed by 3 bases and the J gene end by 3 bases; junction bases not matched to a gene: 0. In germline, CDR1 is SGHTA, CDR2 FQGNSA. The CDR3 length is 14 residues. The DNA for the CDR3 is TGTGCCAGCAGCTTGACTAGCGGGAGCTACGAGCAGTACTTC. This encodes CASSLTSGSYEQYF. Combining the CDR3 with reference TRBV7-2 and TRBJ2-7 gives the whole variable domain GAGVSQSPSNKVTEKGKDVELRCDPISGHTALYWYRQSLGQGLEFLIYFQGNSAPDKSGLPSDRFSAERTGGSVSTLTIQRTQQEDSAVYLCASSLTSGSYEQYFGPGTRLTVT.

The chain recombines TRBV19 with TRBJ1-5; 10 positions agree with TRBD1. The germline gives CDR1 LNHDA, CDR2 SQIVND (reference sequence). V was clipped by 4 bases and J by 11 bases; unmatched bases: 11. This CDR3 is 15 amino acids long. This CDR3 is CASSTGDRGQWTQHF. CDR3 DNA sequence: TGTGCCAGTAGTACCGGGGACAGGGGACAATGGACCCAGCATTTT.

The chain combines TRBV5-6 with TRBJ1-4; D is ambiguous. This CDR3 has 11 residues. Germline V CDR1 and CDR2: SGHDT, YYEEEE. V was shortened by 4 bases and J by 15 bases, with 13 bases between the two germline ends. CDR3 amino acids: CASSNGLKLFF. The CDR3, as DNA: TGTGCCAGCAGCAACGGCCTGAAATTGTTTTTT.

This clone was detected only once. The rearrangement uses TRBV28 and TRBJ1-4; D gene unclear. CDR1 is MDHEN, CDR2 SYDVKM, per germline. Trimming took off 5 bases at V and 2 bases at J, with 18 bases between the two ends. The CDR3 runs to 17 residues. The CDR3 sequence: CASSPVGVVGTNEKLFF. DNA for the CDR3: TGTGCCAGCAGTCCAGTAGGTGTTGTTGGTACTAATGAAAAACTGTTTTTT. Looking up the rest from reference TRBV28 and TRBJ1-4 gives the full variable domain: DVKVTQSSRYLVKRTGEKVFLECVQDMDHENMFWYRQDPGLGLRLIYFSYDVKMKEKGDIPEGYSVSREKKERFSLILESASTNQTSMYLCASSPVGVVGTNEKLFFGSGTQLSVL.

Of note for this clone: Other DNA sequences from this sample encode an identical CDR3 as well. The rearrangement joins TRBV5-1 to TRBJ1-4; TRBD1 matches at 11 bases. Trimming at V came to 5 bases and at J to 8 bases, leaving 5 bases not matched to a gene. The CDR3 covers 14 residues. Germline V gene data show CDR1 as SGHRS and CDR2 as YFSETQ. The CDR3 DNA is TGCGCCAGCAGTTCGGGACAGGGGGGCGAAAAACTGTTTTTT. It codes for CASSSGQGGEKLFF.

This chain connects TRBV20-1 to TRBJ2-5; no clear D. The CDR3 loop spans 11 amino acids. V gave up 6 bases and J gave up 3 bases, with 8 bases separating them. The V gene's germline CDR1 is DFQATT and CDR2 SNEGSKA (reference sequence). The CDR3 DNA reads as TGCAGTGCCCCCGTAGAAGAGACCCAGTACTTC. This translates into CSAPVEETQYF.

The rearrangement links TRBV2 to TRBJ1-3; tentatively, D is TRBD1 (5 bases). CDR1 and CDR2 from the germline V gene are SNHLY and FYNNEI. The CDR3 has 16 residues. The V end was cut by 2 bases, the J end by 0 bases, with 11 bases between. The DNA of the CDR3 is TGTGCCAGCAGTGAAAGGGGCGTGAGCTCTGGAAACACCATATATTTT. Translated, it gives CASSERGVSSGNTIYF.

V and J are TRBV7-2 and TRBJ2-5, with TRBD1 matching 10 bases. Germline assignment: CDR1 SGHTA and CDR2 FQGNSA. The CDR3 length is 14 residues. With V trimmed by 4 bases and J by 7 bases, 6 bases remained unmatched. CDR3 bases: TGTGCCAGCAGCTACGGACAGGGGGAATTGACCCAGTACTTC. Its protein is CASSYGQGELTQYF.

V and J are TRBV7-9 and TRBJ2-7; D possibly corresponds to TRBD1 (6 bases). The V end lost 1 base, the J end lost 4 bases, and 17 bases lay between the germline ends. This CDR3 is built from 16 residues. CDR1 and CDR2 (germline): SEHNR, FQNEAQ (reference sequence). CDR3 sequence reads: CASSLEYGQTAYEQYF. The CDR3 nucleotides read TGTGCCAGCAGCTTAGAGTACGGACAGACAGCTTACGAGCAGTACTTC.

The J gene is TRBJ1-4, the V gene TRBV5-1, with D possibly matching TRBD1 (5 bases). The V gene lost 5 bases and the J gene lost 3 bases, with 11 bases spanning the gap. CDR3 length: 14 residues. Germline CDR1 reads SGHRS; CDR2 reads YFSETQ. CDR3 sequence: CASRFRGSNEKLFF. CDR3 nucleotide sequence: TGCGCCAGCAGATTTAGGGGATCTAATGAAAAACTGTTTTTT. Combining the CDR3 with reference TRBV5-1 and TRBJ1-4 gives the whole variable domain KAGVTQTPRYLIKTRGQQVTLSCSPISGHRSVSWYQQTPGQGLQFLFEYFSETQRNKGNFPGRFSGRQFSNSRSEMNVSTLELGDSALYLCASRFRGSNEKLFFGSGTQLSVL.

The V gene is TRBV18, the J gene TRBJ2-1, with 11 bases aligning to TRBD1. The CDR3 has 15 amino acids. V lost 0 bases and J lost 6; bases outside the gene matches: 1. Germline V gene data show CDR1 as KGHSH and CDR2 as LQKENI. Written as DNA, the CDR3 is TGTGCCAGCTCACCACCGGGACAGGGGGGCAATGAGCAGTTCTTC. Its translation is CASSPPGQGGNEQFF.

The chain links TRBV28 to TRBJ1-2, with 7 bases aligning to TRBD1. The CDR3 sequence is 15 residues long. The J segment lost 2 bases and the V segment lost 1 base, leaving 4 bases of the junction unmatched. Germline assignment: CDR1 MDHEN and CDR2 SYDVKM. The CDR3 here is CASSLSSGGNYGYTF. In nucleotides, the CDR3 is TGTGCCAGCAGTTTATCCTCAGGGGGAAACTATGGCTACACCTTC.

V gene TRBV5-4 combines with J gene TRBJ2-7; D is unclear. This CDR3 region has 15 residues. V lost 0 bases, J lost 4 bases, and 14 bases lay in between. Germline loops: CDR1 SGHNT, CDR2 YYREEE (reference sequence). The CDR3 region is CASSLDGSGSYEQYF. The DNA for the CDR3 is TGTGCCAGCAGCTTGGATGGGTCCGGATCGTACGAGCAGTACTTC.

The rearrangement links TRBV19 to TRBJ2-5, with D unclear. The CDR3 spans 15 residues. V lost 4 bases, J lost 5 bases, and 17 bases lay in between. Germline V gene lookup returns CDR1 LNHDA and CDR2 SQIVND (reference sequence). The CDR3 DNA is TGTGCCAGTAGTAACCAGGTGACCCAGAGGGAGACCCAGTACTTC. Amino acid sequence: CASSNQVTQRETQYF.

The J gene is TRBJ2-1, the V gene TRBV6-5, with 9 bases identical to TRBD1. The CDR3 spans 13 residues. The V and J ends lost 6 bases and 6 bases, in that order; junction bases with no gene match: 3. CDR1 and CDR2 from the germline V gene are MNHEY and SVGAGI. CDR3 loop: CASRGDRANEQFF. CDR3 sequence (DNA): TGTGCCAGCAGGGGGGACAGGGCCAATGAGCAGTTCTTC.

This chain links TRBV4-2 with TRBJ1-6, with D uncertain. V dropped 0 bases and J dropped 10 bases, with 19 bases sitting between them. Germline V gene lookup returns CDR1 LGHNA and CDR2 YNFKEQ. The length of the CDR3 is 17 residues. The CDR3 nucleotides read TGTGCCAGCAGCCAAGACCCCGGAGCTTTGGCTGGCTCACCCCTCCACTTT. The encoded protein is CASSQDPGALAGSPLHF.

The gene calls are TRBV18 and TRBJ1-5; the match to TRBD1 covers 7 bases. CDR3 length: 13 residues. Germline CDR1 is KGHSH and CDR2 is LQKENI. V dropped 5 bases and J dropped 4; count of bases not matched to a gene: 2. DNA for the CDR3: TGTGCCAGCTCAGAGGACAGGAATCAGCCCCAGCATTTT. It specifies CASSEDRNQPQHF.

V gene TRBV4-3 combines with J gene TRBJ1-5; no clear D gene. The V gene's germline CDR1 is LGHNA and CDR2 YSLEER. The CDR3 extends over 15 amino acids. Trimming left V 0 bases short and J 3 bases short, with 9 bases between. The DNA for the CDR3 is TGCGCCAGCAGCCAAGAAAGGCTCTCCAATCAGCCCCAGCATTTT. Its protein product is CASSQERLSNQPQHF.

This clone was seen more than once but under ten times. The chain is built from TRBV27 and TRBJ1-2; 9 bases match TRBD1. This CDR3 region has 15 residues. CDR1 and CDR2 (germline): MNHEY, SMNVEV (reference sequence). After removal of 1 base from V and 2 bases from J, the junction contained 2 bases not matched to a gene. CDR3 coding DNA: TGTGCCAGCAGTTTATTGACAGGGGGAAACTATGGCTACACCTTC. Protein product: CASSLLTGGNYGYTF.

The chain joins TRBV10-3 to TRBJ2-4; D may be TRBD1 (8 bases). Per germline, CDR1 ENHRY and CDR2 SYGVKD. The V and J ends lost 8 bases and 12 bases respectively, with 14 bases between them. The CDR3 sequence is 11 residues long. The CDR3 sequence: CAIGQGGGQYF. DNA for the CDR3: TGTGCCATCGGACAGGGAGGGGGTCAGTACTTC.